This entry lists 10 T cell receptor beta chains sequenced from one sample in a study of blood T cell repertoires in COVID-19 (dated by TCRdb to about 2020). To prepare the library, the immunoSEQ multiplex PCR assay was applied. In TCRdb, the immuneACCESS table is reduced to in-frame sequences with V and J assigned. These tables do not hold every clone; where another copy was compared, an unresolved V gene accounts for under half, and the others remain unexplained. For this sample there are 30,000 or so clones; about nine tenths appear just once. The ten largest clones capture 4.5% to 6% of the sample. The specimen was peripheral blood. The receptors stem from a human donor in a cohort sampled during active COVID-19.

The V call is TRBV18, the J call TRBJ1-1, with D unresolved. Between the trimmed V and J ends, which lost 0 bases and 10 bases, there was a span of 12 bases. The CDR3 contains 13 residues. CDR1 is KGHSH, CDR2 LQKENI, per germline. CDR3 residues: CASSPPTRIAAFF. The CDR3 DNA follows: TGTGCCAGCTCACCACCGACCAGGATTGCAGCTTTCTTT.

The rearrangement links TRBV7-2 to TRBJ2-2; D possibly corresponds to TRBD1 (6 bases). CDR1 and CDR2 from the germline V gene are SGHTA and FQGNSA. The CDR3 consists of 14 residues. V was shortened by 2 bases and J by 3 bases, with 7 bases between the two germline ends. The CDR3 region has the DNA TGTGCCAGCAGCTTAAAGGGGGACACCGGGGAGCTGTTTTTT. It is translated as CASSLKGDTGELFF. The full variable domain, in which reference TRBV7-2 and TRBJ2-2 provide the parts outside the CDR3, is GAGVSQSPSNKVTEKGKDVELRCDPISGHTALYWYRQSLGQGLEFLIYFQGNSAPDKSGLPSDRFSAERTGGSVSTLTIQRTQQEDSAVYLCASSLKGDTGELFFGEGSRLTVL.

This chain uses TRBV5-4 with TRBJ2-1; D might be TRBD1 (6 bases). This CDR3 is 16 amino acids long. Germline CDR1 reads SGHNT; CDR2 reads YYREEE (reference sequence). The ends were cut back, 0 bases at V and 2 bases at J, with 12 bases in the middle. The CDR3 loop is CASSLADTGPYNEQFF. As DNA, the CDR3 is TGTGCCAGCAGCTTGGCCGATACAGGGCCCTACAATGAGCAGTTCTTC.

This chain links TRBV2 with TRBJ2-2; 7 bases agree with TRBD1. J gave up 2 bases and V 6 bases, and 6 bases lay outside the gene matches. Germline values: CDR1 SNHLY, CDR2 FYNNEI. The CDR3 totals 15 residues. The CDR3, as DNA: TGTGCCAGCAGGAAAGGGACAGCAAACACCGGGGAGCTGTTTTTT. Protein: CASRKGTANTGELFF.

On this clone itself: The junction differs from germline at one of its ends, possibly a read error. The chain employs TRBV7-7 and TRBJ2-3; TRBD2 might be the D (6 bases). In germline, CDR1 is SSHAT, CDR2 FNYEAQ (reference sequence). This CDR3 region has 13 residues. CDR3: CASSFVGGDTQYF. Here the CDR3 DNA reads TGTGCTAGCAGCTTCGTCGGGGGAGATACGCAGTATTTT.

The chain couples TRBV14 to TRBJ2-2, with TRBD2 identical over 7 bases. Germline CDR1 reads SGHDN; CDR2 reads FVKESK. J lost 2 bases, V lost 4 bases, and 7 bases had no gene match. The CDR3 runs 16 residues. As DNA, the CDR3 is TGTGCCAGCAGCCTGGGGGGACTATTAAACACCGGGGAGCTGTTTTTT. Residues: CASSLGGLLNTGELFF.

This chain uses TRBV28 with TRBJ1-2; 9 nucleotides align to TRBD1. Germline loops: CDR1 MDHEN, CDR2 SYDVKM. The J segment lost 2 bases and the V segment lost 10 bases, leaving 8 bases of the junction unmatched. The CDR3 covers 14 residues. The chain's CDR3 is CANSPGQGNYGYTF. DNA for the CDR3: TGTGCCAACTCTCCGGGACAGGGAAACTATGGCTACACCTTC.

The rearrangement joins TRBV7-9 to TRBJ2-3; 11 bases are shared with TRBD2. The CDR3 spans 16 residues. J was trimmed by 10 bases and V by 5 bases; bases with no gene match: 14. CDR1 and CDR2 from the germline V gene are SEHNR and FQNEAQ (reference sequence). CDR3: CASSPDVAGGIFAQYF. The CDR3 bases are TGTGCCAGCAGCCCCGATGTAGCGGGGGGGATTTTCGCGCAGTATTTT.

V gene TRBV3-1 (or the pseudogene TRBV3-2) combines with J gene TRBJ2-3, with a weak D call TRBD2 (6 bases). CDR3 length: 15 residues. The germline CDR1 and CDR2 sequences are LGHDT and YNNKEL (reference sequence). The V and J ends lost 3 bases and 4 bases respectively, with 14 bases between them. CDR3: CASSHSAGGPDTQYF. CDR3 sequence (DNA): TGTGCCAGCAGCCACTCAGCGGGCGGCCCAGATACGCAGTATTTT.

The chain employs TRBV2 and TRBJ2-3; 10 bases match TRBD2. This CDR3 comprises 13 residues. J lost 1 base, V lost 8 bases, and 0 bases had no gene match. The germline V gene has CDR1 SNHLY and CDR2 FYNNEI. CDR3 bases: TGTGCCAGCGGACTAGCGGGCACAGATACGCAGTATTTT. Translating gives CASGLAGTDTQYF.